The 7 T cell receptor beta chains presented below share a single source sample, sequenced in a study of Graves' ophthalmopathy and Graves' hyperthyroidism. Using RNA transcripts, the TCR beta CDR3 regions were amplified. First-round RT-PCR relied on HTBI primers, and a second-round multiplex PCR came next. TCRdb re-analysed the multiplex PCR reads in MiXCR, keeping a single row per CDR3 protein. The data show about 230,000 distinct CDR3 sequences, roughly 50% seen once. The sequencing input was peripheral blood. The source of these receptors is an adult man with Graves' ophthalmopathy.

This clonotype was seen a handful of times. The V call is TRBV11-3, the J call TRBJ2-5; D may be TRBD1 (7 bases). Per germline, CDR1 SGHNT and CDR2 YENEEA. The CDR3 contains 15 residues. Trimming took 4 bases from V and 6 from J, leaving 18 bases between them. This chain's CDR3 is CASSSGGGLGKTQYF. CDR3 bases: TGTGCCAGCAGCTCCGGAGGGGGCCTGGGGAAGACCCAGTACTTC.

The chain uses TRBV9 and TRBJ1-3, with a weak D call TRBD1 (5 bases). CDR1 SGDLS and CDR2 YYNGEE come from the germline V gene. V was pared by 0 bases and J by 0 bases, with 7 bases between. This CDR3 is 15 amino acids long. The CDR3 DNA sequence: TGTGCCAGCAGCGTAGGTGGGGCCTCTGGAAACACCATATATTTT. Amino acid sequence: CASSVGGASGNTIYF.

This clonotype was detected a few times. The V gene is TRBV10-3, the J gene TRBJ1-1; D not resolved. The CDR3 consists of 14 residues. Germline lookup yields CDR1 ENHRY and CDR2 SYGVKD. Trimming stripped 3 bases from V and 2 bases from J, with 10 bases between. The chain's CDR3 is CAISEFQFNTEAFF. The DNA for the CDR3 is TGTGCCATCAGTGAATTCCAGTTTAACACTGAAGCTTTCTTT.

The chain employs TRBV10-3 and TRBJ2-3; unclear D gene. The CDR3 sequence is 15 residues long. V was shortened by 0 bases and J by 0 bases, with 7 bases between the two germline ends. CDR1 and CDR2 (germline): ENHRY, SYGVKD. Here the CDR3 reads CAISESVGSTDTQYF. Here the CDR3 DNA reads TGTGCCATCAGTGAGTCGGTGGGCAGCACAGATACGCAGTATTTT.

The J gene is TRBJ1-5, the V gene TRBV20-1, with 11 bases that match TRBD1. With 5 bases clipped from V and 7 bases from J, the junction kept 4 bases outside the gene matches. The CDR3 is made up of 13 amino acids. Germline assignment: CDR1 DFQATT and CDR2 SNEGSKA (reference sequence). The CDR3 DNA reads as TGCAGTGCTTGGACAGGGGGCGGGCAGCCCCAGCATTTT. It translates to CSAWTGGGQPQHF.

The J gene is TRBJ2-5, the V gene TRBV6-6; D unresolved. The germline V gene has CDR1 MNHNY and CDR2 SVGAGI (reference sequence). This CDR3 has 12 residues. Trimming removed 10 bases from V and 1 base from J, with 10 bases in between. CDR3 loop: CATTSPQETQYF. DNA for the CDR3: TGTGCCACCACCAGTCCCCAAGAGACCCAGTACTTC.

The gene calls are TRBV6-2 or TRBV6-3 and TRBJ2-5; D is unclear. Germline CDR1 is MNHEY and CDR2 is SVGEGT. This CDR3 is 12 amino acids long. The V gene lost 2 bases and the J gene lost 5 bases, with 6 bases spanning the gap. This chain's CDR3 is CASSYVLETQYF. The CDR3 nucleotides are TGTGCCAGCAGTTACGTCTTGGAGACCCAGTACTTC.